This T cell receptor (beta chain) was captured in a study of T cells in Graves' hyperthyroidism and ophthalmopathy. With 1 base removed from V and 1 base from J, the gap between germline ends came to 22 bases. CDR1 MNHEY and CDR2 SVGEGT come from the germline V gene. The CDR3 extends over 19 amino acids. This clonotype was picked up many times. Its antigen is undetermined. The CDR3 regions of TCR beta were amplified from RNA transcripts. First-round RT-PCR with HTBI primers amplified the TCR CDR3 region. From the multiplex PCR reads, TCRdb called clonotypes with MiXCR, one entry per CDR3 protein. Here the sample spans approximately 210,000 distinct CDR3 sequences, more than 15% being singletons. In patients aged 18 to 65, hyperthyroidism was newly diagnosed, with duration under 2 months. Diagnostic assessment was based on clinical symptoms, serum thyroxine and TRAb, thyroid ultrasound and orbital computed tomography. PBMCs stemmed from about 9.5 ml fresh peripheral blood.

Findings of the study overall: The model's output predicted ophthalmopathy at a median of about 6.5 months prior to onset.

J is TRBJ1-1 and V is TRBV6-2 or TRBV6-3; D is perhaps TRBD1 (5 bases). The receptor was derived from a man over 45 with Graves' hyperthyroidism. The specimen sequenced was blood. Here the CDR3 DNA reads TGTGCCAGCAGTTACTTCCAACGGCGTCCGGGACGGGCGAACACTGAAGCTTTCTTT. Protein sequence: CASSYFQRRPGRANTEAFF.